This is a list of T cell receptor beta chains from one sample in a study of T cells in Graves' hyperthyroidism and ophthalmopathy. A single record per CDR3 protein comes from TCRdb applying MiXCR to the multiplex PCR reads. The table lists around 300,000 distinct CDR3 sequences, about 15% of them singletons. Material for sequencing was blood. These receptors came from a woman aged 25 to 39 with Graves' hyperthyroidism. Both conserved end residues are part of each CDR3. A D gene is named only where the DNA matches it firmly. Clone size is given for some rows only: seen once, a few or many times, or a class if the clone is expanded.

>few|TRBJ1-1|TRBV19|.
TGTGCCAGTAGCACCGCAGGGGCGTTTGACACTGAAGCTTTCTTT
CASSTAGAFDTEAFF
>many|TRBJ2-7|TRBV7-2|.
TGTGCCAGCAGCTATGAGCTAGCCCCGTGGGAGCAGTACTTC
CASSYELAPWEQYF
>many|TRBJ1-6|TRBV6-5|.
TGTGCCAGCAGTTACGGTCTACAGAGTAATTCACCCCTCCACTTT
CASSYGLQSNSPLHF
>.|TRBJ1-2|TRBV7-8|TRBD1
TGTGCCAGCAGCTCTTCAGGGGGCGCGGGCTACACCTTC
CASSSSGGAGYTF
>few|TRBJ2-3|TRBV9|TRBD1
TGTGCCAGCAGCCCATCGGACAGGGCGAACACAGATACGCAGTATTTT
CASSPSDRANTDTQYF
>many|TRBJ1-5|TRBV19|TRBD1
TGTGCCAGTAGAACGGGACAGGGGAATCAGCCCCAGCATTTT
CASRTGQGNQPQHF
>many|TRBJ2-1|TRBV5-1|.
TGCGCCAGCAGCAAGGGGTCCAATGAGCAGTTCTTC
CASSKGSNEQFF
>few|TRBJ1-5|TRBV4-1|.
TGCGCCAGCAGCCCTTCCGACGATCAGCCCCAGCATTTT
CASSPSDDQPQHF
>few|TRBJ2-7|TRBV2|.
TGTGCCAGCAGTCCGGGGGGCTTTTCCTACGAGCAGTACTTC
CASSPGGFSYEQYF
>.|TRBJ2-2|TRBV7-6|.
TGTGCCAGCAGCTTATTCAGTCCTGACACCGGGGAGCTGTTTTTT
CASSLFSPDTGELFF
>.|TRBJ2-2|TRBV7-9|TRBD2
TGTGCCAGCAGGTCGACTAGCGGGAGCAACGGGGAGCTGTTTTTT
CASRSTSGSNGELFF
>many|TRBJ2-5|TRBV3-1|.
TGTGCCAGCAGCCGATCGACGGGAGAGACCCAGTACTTC
CASSRSTGETQYF
>.|TRBJ2-3|TRBV13|.
TGTGCCAGCAGCCGCCGGGGAAGTCAAGATACGCAGTATTTT
CASSRRGSQDTQYF
>many|TRBJ2-7|TRBV20-1|.
TGCAGTGCTAGAGAAAGGGGAGCCCTCTACGAGCAGTACTTC
CSARERGALYEQYF
>many|TRBJ2-1|TRBV18|.
TGTGCCAGCTCACCCAATCGTCAGCTTGATGAGCAGTTCTTC
CASSPNRQLDEQFF
>many|TRBJ1-5|TRBV20-1|TRBD1
TGCAGTGCAAGTGCAGGACAGGGAGGGTTTTTCTTACGCAATCAGCCCCAGCATTTT
CSASAGQGGFFLRNQPQHF
>.|TRBJ1-6|TRBV4-3|.
TGCGCCAGCAGCCAAGACGGCTCCTATAATTCACCCCTCCACTTT
CASSQDGSYNSPLHF